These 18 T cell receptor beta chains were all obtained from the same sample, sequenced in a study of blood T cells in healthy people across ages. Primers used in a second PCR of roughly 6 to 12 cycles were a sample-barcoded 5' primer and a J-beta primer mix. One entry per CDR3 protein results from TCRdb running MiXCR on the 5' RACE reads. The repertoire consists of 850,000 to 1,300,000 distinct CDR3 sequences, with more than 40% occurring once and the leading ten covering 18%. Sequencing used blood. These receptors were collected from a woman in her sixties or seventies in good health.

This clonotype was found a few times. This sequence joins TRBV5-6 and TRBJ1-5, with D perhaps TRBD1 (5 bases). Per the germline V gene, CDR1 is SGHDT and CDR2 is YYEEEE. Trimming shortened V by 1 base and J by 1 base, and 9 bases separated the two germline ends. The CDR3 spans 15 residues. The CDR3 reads CASSLRWGSNQPQHF. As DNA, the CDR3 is TGTGCCAGCAGCTTGCGATGGGGGAGCAATCAGCCCCAGCATTTT.

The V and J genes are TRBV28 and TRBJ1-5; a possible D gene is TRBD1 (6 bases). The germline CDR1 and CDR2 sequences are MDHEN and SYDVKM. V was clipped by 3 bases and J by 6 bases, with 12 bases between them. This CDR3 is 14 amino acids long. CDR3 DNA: TGTGCCAGCAGTTTGTTAGGGGGAGGTCAGCCCCAGCATTTT. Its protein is CASSLLGGGQPQHF.

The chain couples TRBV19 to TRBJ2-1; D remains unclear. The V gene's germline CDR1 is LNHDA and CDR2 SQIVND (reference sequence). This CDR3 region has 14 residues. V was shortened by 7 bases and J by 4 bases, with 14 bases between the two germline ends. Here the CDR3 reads CASIGTATYNEQFF. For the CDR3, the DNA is TGTGCCAGTATAGGTACGGCTACGTACAATGAGCAGTTCTTC.

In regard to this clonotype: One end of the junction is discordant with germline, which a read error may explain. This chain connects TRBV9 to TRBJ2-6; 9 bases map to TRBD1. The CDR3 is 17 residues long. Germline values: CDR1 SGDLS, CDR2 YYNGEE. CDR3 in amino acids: CASSDDTGGSGVNVLTF. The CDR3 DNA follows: TGTGCCAGCAGCGACGATACAGGGGGCTCTGGGGTCAACGTCCTGACTTTC.

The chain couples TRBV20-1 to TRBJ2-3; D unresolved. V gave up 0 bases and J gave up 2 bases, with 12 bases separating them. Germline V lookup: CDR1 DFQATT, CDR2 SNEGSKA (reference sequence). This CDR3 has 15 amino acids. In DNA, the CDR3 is TGCAGTGCTAGAGATACGGAAGCCATCACAGATACGCAGTATTTT. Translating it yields CSARDTEAITDTQYF.

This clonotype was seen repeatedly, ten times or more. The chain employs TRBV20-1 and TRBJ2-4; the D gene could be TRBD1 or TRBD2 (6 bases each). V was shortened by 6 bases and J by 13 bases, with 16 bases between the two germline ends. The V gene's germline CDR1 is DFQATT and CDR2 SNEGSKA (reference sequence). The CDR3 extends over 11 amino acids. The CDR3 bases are TGCAGTGCAAGGGGGGACCCGTCCCAGTACTTC. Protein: CSARGDPSQYF.

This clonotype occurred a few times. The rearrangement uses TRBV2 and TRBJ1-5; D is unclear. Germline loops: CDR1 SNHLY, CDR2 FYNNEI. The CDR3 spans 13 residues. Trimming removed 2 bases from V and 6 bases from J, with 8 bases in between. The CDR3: CASSEMGSQPQHF. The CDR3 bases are TGTGCCAGCAGTGAAATGGGGAGTCAGCCCCAGCATTTT.

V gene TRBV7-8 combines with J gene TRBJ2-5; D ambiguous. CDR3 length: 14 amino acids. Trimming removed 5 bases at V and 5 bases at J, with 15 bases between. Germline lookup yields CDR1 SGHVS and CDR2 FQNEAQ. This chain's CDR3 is CASSITRHGETQYF. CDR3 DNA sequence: TGTGCCAGCAGCATAACACGCCACGGGGAGACCCAGTACTTC.

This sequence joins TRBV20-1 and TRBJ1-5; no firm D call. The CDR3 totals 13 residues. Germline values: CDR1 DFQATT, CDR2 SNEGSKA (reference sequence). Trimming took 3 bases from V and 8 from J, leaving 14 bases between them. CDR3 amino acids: CSASNPGGEPQHF. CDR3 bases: TGCAGTGCTAGTAATCCCGGTGGGGAGCCCCAGCATTTT.

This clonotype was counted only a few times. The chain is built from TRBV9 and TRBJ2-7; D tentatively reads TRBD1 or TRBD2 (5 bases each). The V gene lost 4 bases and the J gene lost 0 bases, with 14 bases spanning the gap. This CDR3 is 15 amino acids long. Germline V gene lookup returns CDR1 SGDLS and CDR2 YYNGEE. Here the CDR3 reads CASSPRSGPSYEQYF. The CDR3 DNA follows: TGTGCCAGCAGCCCGAGGTCGGGACCCTCCTACGAGCAGTACTTC.

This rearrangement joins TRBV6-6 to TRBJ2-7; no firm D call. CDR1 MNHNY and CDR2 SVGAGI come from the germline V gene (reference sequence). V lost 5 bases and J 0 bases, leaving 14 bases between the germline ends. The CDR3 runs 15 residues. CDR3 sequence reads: CASSRAVSSSYEQYF. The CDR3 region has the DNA TGTGCCAGCAGTCGGGCGGTTTCTAGCTCCTACGAGCAGTACTTC.

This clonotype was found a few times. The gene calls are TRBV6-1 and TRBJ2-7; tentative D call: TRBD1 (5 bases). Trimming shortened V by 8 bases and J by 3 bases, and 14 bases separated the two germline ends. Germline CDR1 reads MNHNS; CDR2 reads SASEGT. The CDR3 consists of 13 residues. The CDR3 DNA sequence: TGTGCCAGCGGTAATGACAGAAGCTACGAGCAGTACTTC. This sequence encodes CASGNDRSYEQYF.

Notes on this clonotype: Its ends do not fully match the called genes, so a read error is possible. The CDR3 is CGIRADRGSSEQFF. In nucleotides, the CDR3 is TGTGGCATCCGTGCGGACAGGGGATCAAGTGAGCAGTTCTTC. The chain is built from TRBV10-3 and TRBJ2-1; 9 nucleotides agree with TRBD1. The CDR3 runs 14 residues. CDR1 is ENHRY, CDR2 SYGVKD, per germline.

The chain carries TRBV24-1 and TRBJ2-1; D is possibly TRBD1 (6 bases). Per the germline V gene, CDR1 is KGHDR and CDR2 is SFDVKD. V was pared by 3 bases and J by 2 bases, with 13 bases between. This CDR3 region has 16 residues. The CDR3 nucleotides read TGTGCCACCAGTGATCTCGGGACAAGCCCCTACAATGAGCAGTTCTTC. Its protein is CATSDLGTSPYNEQFF.

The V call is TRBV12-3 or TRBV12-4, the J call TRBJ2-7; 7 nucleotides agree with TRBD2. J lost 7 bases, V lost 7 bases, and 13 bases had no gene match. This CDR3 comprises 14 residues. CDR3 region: CASNSRQREGEQYF. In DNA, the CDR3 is TGTGCCAGCAACTCACGTCAGCGGGAAGGGGAGCAGTACTTC.

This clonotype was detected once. The CDR3 loop reads CASSLAETSGPYNEQFF. CDR3 nucleotides: TGCGCCAGCAGCTTGGCTGAGACTAGCGGTCCCTACAATGAGCAGTTCTTC. This chain joins TRBV5-1 and TRBJ2-1; 9 bases align to TRBD2. CDR3 length: 17 amino acids. J gave up 2 bases and V 0 bases, and 6 bases lay outside the gene matches. The germline V gene has CDR1 SGHRS and CDR2 YFSETQ.

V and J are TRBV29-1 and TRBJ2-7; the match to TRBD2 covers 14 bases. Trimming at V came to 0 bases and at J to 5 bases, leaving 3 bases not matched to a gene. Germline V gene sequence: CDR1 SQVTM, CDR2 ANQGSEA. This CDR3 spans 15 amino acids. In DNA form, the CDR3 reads TGCAGCGTTGAAGATGGGACTAGCGGGGGTGACGAGCAGTACTTC. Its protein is CSVEDGTSGGDEQYF.

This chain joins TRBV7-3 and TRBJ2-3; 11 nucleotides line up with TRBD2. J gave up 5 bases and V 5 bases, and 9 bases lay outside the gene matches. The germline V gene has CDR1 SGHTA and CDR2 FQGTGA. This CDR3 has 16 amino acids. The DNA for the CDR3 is TGTGCCAGCAGCATACAACTAGCGGGAGTTGGAGATACGCAGTATTTT. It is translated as CASSIQLAGVGDTQYF.